This TCR beta chain derives from a study of blood T cell repertoires in COVID-19. On the study more broadly: PBMCs, B-cell-depleted T cells, or T cells were the source of the cDNA or gDNA that made up the material.

Libraries were prepared by immunoSEQ multiplex PCR; TCRdb keeps only in-frame clonotypes and omits some of them. The profile shows 180,000 or so clones, 80% of them singletons. The germline V and J ends were trimmed by 2 bases and 5 bases, with 13 bases remaining between them. CDR3 length: 15 residues. The germline gives CDR1 MNHEY, CDR2 SVGAGI. The rearrangement joins TRBV6-5 to TRBJ2-1, with a tentative D call TRBD1 (6 bases). The clonotype was recovered from a man aged 55 to 69 who had been exposed to COVID-19. Sequencing input: PBMCs or T cells enriched from blood (not recorded which). The CDR3 DNA is TGTGCCAGCAGTTACCTGGGGGCTCAAAACAATGAGCAGTTCTTC. Protein product: CASSYLGAQNNEQFF.